This T cell receptor (beta chain) originates from a study of control samples from healthy donors and cancer patients. Only in-frame clones appear in the TCRdb table, and some are missing; sequencing was by immunoSEQ multiplex PCR. The sample records about 120,000 clones, 88% being singletons. Germline lookup yields CDR1 LNHDA and CDR2 SQIVND (reference sequence). The CDR3 length is 14 residues. V lost 5 bases to trimming and J lost 1 base, with 8 bases between them. The TCR comes from a man in his forties or fifties in good health. J is TRBJ2-2 and V is TRBV19; D perhaps matches TRBD1 (5 bases). Input material: blood. The CDR3 nucleotides read TGTGCCAGTAGTGCAGGGTGGAACACCGGGGAGCTGTTTTTT. This sequence encodes CASSAGWNTGELFF.